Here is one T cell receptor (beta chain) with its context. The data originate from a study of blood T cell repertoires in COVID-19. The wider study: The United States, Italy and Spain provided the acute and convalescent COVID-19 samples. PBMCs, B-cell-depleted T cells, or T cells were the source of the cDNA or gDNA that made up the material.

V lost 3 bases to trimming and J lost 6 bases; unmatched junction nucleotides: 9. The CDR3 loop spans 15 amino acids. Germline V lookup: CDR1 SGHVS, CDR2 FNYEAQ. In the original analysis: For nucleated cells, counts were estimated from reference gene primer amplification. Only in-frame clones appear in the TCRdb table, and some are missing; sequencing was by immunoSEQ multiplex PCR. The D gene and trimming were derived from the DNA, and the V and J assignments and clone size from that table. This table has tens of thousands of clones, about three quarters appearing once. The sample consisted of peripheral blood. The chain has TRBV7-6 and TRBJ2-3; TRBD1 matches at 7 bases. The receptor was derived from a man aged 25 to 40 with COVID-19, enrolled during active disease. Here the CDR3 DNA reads TGTGCCAGCAGCTTGGGTCCAGGGGGAAGGGATACGCAGTATTTT. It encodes CASSLGPGGRDTQYF. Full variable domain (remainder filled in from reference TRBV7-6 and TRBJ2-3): GAGVSQSPRYKVTKRGQDVALRCDPISGHVSLYWYRQALGQGPEFLTYFNYEAQQDKSGLPNDRFSAERPEGSISTLTIQRTEQRDSAMYRCASSLGPGGRDTQYFGPGTRLTVL.